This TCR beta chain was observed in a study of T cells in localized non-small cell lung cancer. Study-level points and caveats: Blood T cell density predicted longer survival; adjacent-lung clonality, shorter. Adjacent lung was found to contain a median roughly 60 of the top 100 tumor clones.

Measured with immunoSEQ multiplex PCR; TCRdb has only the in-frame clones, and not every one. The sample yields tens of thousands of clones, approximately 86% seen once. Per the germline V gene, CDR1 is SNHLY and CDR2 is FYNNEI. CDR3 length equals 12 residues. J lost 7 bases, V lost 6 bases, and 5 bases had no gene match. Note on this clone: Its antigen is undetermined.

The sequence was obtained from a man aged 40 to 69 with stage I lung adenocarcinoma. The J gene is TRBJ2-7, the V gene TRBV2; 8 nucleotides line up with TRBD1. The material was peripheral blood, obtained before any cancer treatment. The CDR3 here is CASRQGAEEQYF. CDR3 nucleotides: TGTGCCAGCAGGCAGGGGGCTGAAGAGCAGTACTTC.